This passage covers 30 T cell receptor beta chains from one sample sequenced in a study of neurological immune-mediated disorders. Time point described: longitudinal time-point 2. TCRdb redid the calling of the 5' RACE reads with MiXCR, one entry per CDR3 protein. Of around 50,000 distinct CDR3 sequences listed, roughly 13% were seen once; the top ten hold 4.5%. Sequences were obtained from PBMCs. These receptors originate from a male donor with HTLV-1-associated myelopathy (HAM/TSP).

This clonotype was picked up many times. V is TRBV29-1 and J is TRBJ2-2; 7 nucleotides agree with TRBD2. J lost 1 base, V lost 6 bases, and 5 bases had no gene match. Germline assignment: CDR1 SQVTM and CDR2 ANQGSEA. There are 14 residues in the CDR3. CDR3 in amino acids: CSVRVAGNTGELFF. CDR3 DNA: TGCAGCGTCAGAGTAGCGGGGAACACCGGGGAGCTGTTTTTT.

This clonotype was seen ten or more times. The chain couples TRBV28 to TRBJ2-1; 8 nucleotides align to TRBD1. The germline CDR1 and CDR2 sequences are MDHEN and SYDVKM. V trimming: 3 bases; J trimming: 8 bases; junction bases outside the gene matches: 9. This CDR3 comprises 15 residues. CDR3 sequence (DNA): TGTGCCAGCAGTTTGGCTGGGACAGGAGTCGATGAGCAGTTCTTC. Protein product: CASSLAGTGVDEQFF.

This clonotype was seen at least ten times. The chain couples TRBV5-1 to TRBJ2-2; possibly TRBD1 or TRBD2 for D (6 bases each). Germline lookup yields CDR1 SGHRS and CDR2 YFSETQ. CDR3 length equals 15 residues. Deletions cut 3 bases from V and 1 base from J, with 10 bases between. CDR3 sequence reads: CASSWGAVNTGELFF. CDR3 DNA: TGCGCCAGCAGCTGGGGGGCGGTGAACACCGGGGAGCTGTTTTTT.

There are many counts of this clonotype. The rearrangement links TRBV7-9 to TRBJ2-7, with TRBD1 matching 11 bases. The CDR3 loop spans 13 amino acids. The V and J ends lost 5 bases and 7 bases, in that order; junction bases with no gene match: 4. Germline CDR1 reads SEHNR; CDR2 reads FQNEAQ (reference sequence). In nucleotides, the CDR3 is TGTGCCAGCAGCCCGGACAGGGGGCAGGAGCAGTACTTC. Amino acid sequence: CASSPDRGQEQYF.

The V gene is TRBV27, the J gene TRBJ2-5; D is unresolved. Germline values: CDR1 MNHEY, CDR2 SMNVEV (reference sequence). The CDR3 is 15 amino acids. Between the trimmed V and J ends, which lost 2 bases and 0 bases, there was a span of 10 bases. The chain's CDR3 is CASSLIGSYQETQYF. The CDR3 nucleotides read TGTGCCAGCAGTTTAATAGGGTCGTACCAAGAGACCCAGTACTTC.

This clonotype has at least ten counts. The gene calls are TRBV7-9 and TRBJ1-1, with no clear D. The CDR3 length is 15 residues. V lost 2 bases and J lost 2, with 12 bases in between. CDR1 is SEHNR, CDR2 FQNEAQ, per germline (reference sequence). CDR3 in DNA: TGTGCCAGCAGCTTATCTCGACAACTAAACACTGAAGCTTTCTTT. Its translation: CASSLSRQLNTEAFF.

The table lists this clonotype with many counts. This rearrangement joins TRBV3-1 to TRBJ1-1; D uncertain. Germline loops: CDR1 LGHDT, CDR2 YNNKEL (reference sequence). Trimming pared 4 bases from V and 1 base from J, leaving 10 bases between. The CDR3 sequence is 14 residues long. CDR3: CASSRSIPNTEAFF. CDR3 sequence (DNA): TGTGCCAGCAGCCGATCGATCCCGAACACTGAAGCTTTCTTT.

This clonotype showed up many times. The chain is built from TRBV29-1 and TRBJ2-5, with 7 bases fitting TRBD1. V lost 1 base, J lost 0 bases, and 2 bases stayed unmatched. The CDR3 has 14 amino acids. The germline V gene encodes CDR1 SQVTM and CDR2 ANQGSEA. CDR3 coding DNA: TGCAGCGTTGAAGGGGGACAGCACCAAGAGACCCAGTACTTC. This gives the protein CSVEGGQHQETQYF.

There are many counts of this clonotype. This sequence joins TRBV10-3 and TRBJ1-1; TRBD1 might be the D (6 bases). Germline assignment: CDR1 ENHRY and CDR2 SYGVKD. The CDR3 runs 14 residues. Between the trimmed V and J ends, which lost 7 bases and 3 bases, there was a span of 15 bases. CDR3 bases: TGTGCCATCACCGAGGAGGGGGGGGACACTGAAGCTTTCTTT. The encoded protein is CAITEEGGDTEAFF.

This sequence joins TRBV18 and TRBJ2-5; 7 bases align to TRBD2. The V segment lost 1 base and the J segment 2 bases; nucleotides outside the gene matches: 7. Germline V CDR1 and CDR2: KGHSH, LQKENI. The CDR3 runs 16 residues. The CDR3 region has the DNA TGTGCCAGCTCACCACTACGGGGAGGGCCTCAAGAGACCCAGTACTTC. Protein product: CASSPLRGGPQETQYF.

The table lists this clonotype with many counts. The rearrangement joins TRBV29-1 to TRBJ2-3; a possible D gene is TRBD2 (7 bases). The germline V gene has CDR1 SQVTM and CDR2 ANQGSEA. The V and J ends lost 4 bases and 4 bases respectively, with 12 bases between them. The CDR3 spans 13 residues. The DNA for the CDR3 is TGCAGCGTTGTGGGGGGGGGGCCAGATACGCAGTATTTT. Residues: CSVVGGGPDTQYF.

This clonotype was detected ten times or more. The CDR3 here is CASSPGTGSDYTF. The DNA of the CDR3 is TGTGCCAGCTCACCCGGGACAGGGTCCGACTACACCTTC. The gene calls are TRBV18 and TRBJ1-2; 9 nucleotides agree with TRBD1. J lost 10 bases, V lost 3 bases, and 6 bases had no gene match. The CDR3 consists of 13 residues. Germline V gene data show CDR1 as KGHSH and CDR2 as LQKENI.

The chain joins TRBV14 to TRBJ2-5, with D unclear. The CDR3 contains 14 residues. The germline V gene encodes CDR1 SGHDN and CDR2 FVKESK. V dropped 1 base and J dropped 5 bases, with 11 bases sitting between them. CDR3 residues: CASSQVGRVETQYF. The CDR3 nucleotides read TGTGCCAGCAGCCAAGTGGGCCGAGTCGAGACCCAGTACTTC.

This clonotype was seen ten or more times. The chain links TRBV5-1 to TRBJ2-2; 9 bases are a match to TRBD1. This CDR3 is built from 16 residues. Trimming cost V 4 bases and J 3 bases; bases outside gene matches: 7. Germline values: CDR1 SGHRS, CDR2 YFSETQ. The chain's CDR3 is CASSLAGQGYTGELFF. CDR3 sequence (DNA): TGCGCCAGCAGCCTGGCCGGACAGGGGTACACCGGGGAGCTGTTTTTT.

Many counts were recorded for this clonotype. The chain employs TRBV5-6 and TRBJ2-7; 8 nucleotides agree with TRBD1. Unmatched junction bases numbered 10, after V lost 4 bases and J lost 7 bases. Germline loops: CDR1 SGHDT, CDR2 YYEEEE. The CDR3 sequence is 14 residues long. CDR3 sequence reads: CASSPTGARGEQYF. The CDR3 DNA is TGTGCCAGCAGCCCGACAGGGGCCCGTGGGGAGCAGTACTTC.

The table lists this clonotype with many counts. The rearrangement uses TRBV10-3 and TRBJ2-1, with D uncertain. CDR1 is ENHRY and CDR2 is SYGVKD in the germline V gene. Between the trimmed V and J ends, which lost 7 bases and 0 bases, there was a span of 16 bases. The CDR3 runs to 16 residues. In DNA form, the CDR3 reads TGTGCCATCAAACCCGACACAGCCCCCTCCTACAATGAGCAGTTCTTC. This gives the protein CAIKPDTAPSYNEQFF.

This clonotype was seen repeatedly, ten times or more. The gene calls are TRBV5-1 and TRBJ2-5; D not resolved. Per the germline V gene, CDR1 is SGHRS and CDR2 is YFSETQ. This CDR3 has 15 amino acids. The V end lost 0 bases, the J end lost 2 bases, and 11 bases lay between the germline ends. The DNA for the CDR3 is TGCGCCAGCAGCTTGGGGAGTTTCGGGCAAGAGACCCAGTACTTC. Its translation is CASSLGSFGQETQYF.

This clonotype was seen many times. The V gene is TRBV20-1, the J gene TRBJ2-1; D perhaps matches TRBD1 (5 bases). There are 15 residues in the CDR3. The V gene's germline CDR1 is DFQATT and CDR2 SNEGSKA (reference sequence). V lost 4 bases, J lost 0 bases, and 13 bases lay in between. The CDR3 loop reads CSAKPGLASYNEQFF. The CDR3 coding sequence is TGCAGTGCTAAGCCAGGGCTGGCCTCCTACAATGAGCAGTTCTTC.

This clonotype was picked up many times. The V call is TRBV28, the J call TRBJ1-4; 11 bases line up with TRBD1. Germline CDR1 reads MDHEN; CDR2 reads SYDVKM. The CDR3 runs to 15 residues. V was pared by 8 bases and J by 7 bases, with 9 bases of the junction left unmatched. The CDR3: CASFSPGTGGEKLFF. CDR3 DNA sequence: TGTGCCAGCTTCAGTCCCGGGACAGGGGGTGAAAAACTGTTTTTT.

This clonotype appeared many times. The chain combines TRBV20-1 with TRBJ2-7; tentative D call: TRBD2 (6 bases). Trimming removed 6 bases from V and 0 bases from J, with 12 bases in between. The CDR3 has 13 residues. Germline V lookup: CDR1 DFQATT, CDR2 SNEGSKA (reference sequence). This CDR3 is CSAPDYLSYEQYF. The CDR3 DNA follows: TGCAGTGCCCCGGACTACCTCTCCTACGAGCAGTACTTC.

This clonotype was seen many times. The V call is TRBV5-1, the J call TRBJ1-2; D is unresolved. The CDR3 is 14 residues long. Trimming removed 1 base from V and 2 bases from J, with 9 bases in between. Germline loops: CDR1 SGHRS, CDR2 YFSETQ. The CDR3 here is CASSLYGRNYGYTF. The CDR3 region has the DNA TGCGCCAGCAGCTTGTACGGACGGAACTATGGCTACACCTTC.

This clonotype was seen repeatedly, ten times or more. The chain uses TRBV5-6 and TRBJ1-2, with D maybe TRBD1 (5 bases). Germline assignment: CDR1 SGHDT and CDR2 YYEEEE. The CDR3 covers 14 residues. Trimming cost V 4 bases and J 8 bases, with 18 bases left between them. The CDR3 DNA follows: TGTGCCAGCAGCCCACCTCACAACAGGAGAGGCTACACCTTC. This gives the protein CASSPPHNRRGYTF.

This chain joins TRBV5-1 and TRBJ2-5, with D unresolved. The J call may be faulty, since TRBJ2-1 better matches the DNA end. CDR3 length: 11 residues. CDR1 is SGHRS and CDR2 is YFSETQ in the germline V gene. The CDR3 sequence is CASSLKKTQFF. In DNA, the CDR3 is TGCGCCAGCAGCTTGAAAAAGACCCAGTTCTTC.

This clonotype was seen repeatedly, ten times or more. The rearrangement joins TRBV4-3 to TRBJ1-5, with D hard to call. This CDR3 has 15 amino acids. Deletions cut 0 bases from V and 0 bases from J, with 6 bases between. Germline CDR1 and CDR2: LGHNA and YSLEER. DNA for the CDR3: TGCGCCAGCAGCCAAGATCCCAATAGCAATCAGCCCCAGCATTTT. As protein: CASSQDPNSNQPQHF.

This clonotype was seen a few times. This rearrangement joins TRBV5-1 to TRBJ1-6, with unresolved D. The germline CDR1 and CDR2 sequences are SGHRS and YFSETQ. This CDR3 is built from 14 residues. V was trimmed by 4 bases and J by 6 bases, leaving 11 bases between them. CDR3 DNA: TGCGCCAGCAGCCATTCATCGGGTAATTCACCCCTCCACTTT. Its protein is CASSHSSGNSPLHF.

In this sample, this clonotype turned up many times. V usage is TRBV20-1 and J usage is TRBJ1-3; D unresolved. Trimming left V 4 bases short and J 3 bases short, with 10 bases between. The germline gives CDR1 DFQATT, CDR2 SNEGSKA (reference sequence). This CDR3 is 13 amino acids long. DNA for the CDR3: TGCAGTGCTACTGTGCAGGATGGAAACACCATATATTTT. Translating it yields CSATVQDGNTIYF.

There are many counts of this clonotype. This rearrangement joins TRBV20-1 to TRBJ2-5; tentative D call: TRBD2 (5 bases). V shed 0 bases and J shed 5 bases, with 16 bases lying between them. In germline, CDR1 is DFQATT, CDR2 SNEGSKA (reference sequence). The CDR3 runs 15 residues. The CDR3 region has the DNA TGCAGTGCTAGAGACGCGGAGGATCTATCGGAGACCCAGTACTTC. This encodes CSARDAEDLSETQYF.

The gene calls are TRBV12-3 or TRBV12-4 and TRBJ2-2; D may be TRBD2 (7 bases). Trimming removed 7 bases from V and 5 bases from J, with 17 bases in between. The CDR3 is made up of 15 amino acids. The CDR3 region has the DNA TGTGCCAGCACTCCCTCGGGGGGCGCAACCGGGGAGCTGTTTTTT. Translation: CASTPSGGATGELFF.

To note about this clonotype: This may arise from a read error, as a much more abundant clone is one base away. The chain is built from TRBV10-3 and TRBJ1-5, with a tentative D call TRBD1 (5 bases). CDR1 is ENHRY, CDR2 SYGVKD, per germline. The CDR3 contains 16 residues. The CDR3: CAISEQGLNSIQPQHF. CDR3 nucleotide sequence: TGTGCCATCAGTGAGCAGGGATTAAATAGCATTCAGCCCCAGCATTTT.

This clonotype has a handful of counts. The chain carries TRBV12-3 or TRBV12-4 and TRBJ2-1, with 12 bases matching TRBD2. CDR3 length equals 15 residues. The junction had 5 bases not matched to a gene; V was cut back by 1 base and J by 10 bases. The CDR3 protein is CASSLGLAGATEQFF. CDR3 DNA sequence: TGTGCCAGCAGTTTAGGACTAGCGGGGGCAACCGAGCAGTTCTTC.